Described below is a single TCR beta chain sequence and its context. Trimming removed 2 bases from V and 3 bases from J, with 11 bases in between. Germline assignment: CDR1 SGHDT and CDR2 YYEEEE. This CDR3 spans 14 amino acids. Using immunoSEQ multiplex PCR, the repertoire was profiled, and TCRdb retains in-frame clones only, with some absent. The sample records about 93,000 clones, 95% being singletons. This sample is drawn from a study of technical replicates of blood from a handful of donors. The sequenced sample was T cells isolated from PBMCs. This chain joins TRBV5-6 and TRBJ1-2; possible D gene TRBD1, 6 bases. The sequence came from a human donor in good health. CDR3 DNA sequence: TGTGCCAGCAGCTTTTGGGGGCAGGACTATGGCTACACCTTC. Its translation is CASSFWGQDYGYTF.